This T cell receptor (beta chain) derives from a study of blood T cells in healthy people across ages. All donors came from Russia, were Caucasian and healthy, and spanned ages about 6 to 95. Each donor gave 9 to 10 milliliters of peripheral blood. Notes on the study in general: More naive CD4+ cells and higher diversity were found in long-lived than in aged donors.

Germline V lookup: CDR1 DFQATT, CDR2 SNEGSKA (reference sequence). V lost 0 bases and J lost 6, with 11 bases in between. The CDR3 runs to 13 residues. A few counts support this clonotype. No antigen is known for it. The second PCR ran roughly 7 to 12 cycles with a sample-barcoded 5' primer and J-beta primers. All samples yielded 3 million or more CDR3-containing paired-end reads. Each CDR3 protein is one row after TCRdb ran MiXCR on the 5' RACE reads. The sample lists about 570,000 distinct CDR3 sequences; approximately 25% were seen once. The sample comprised blood. This TCR was recovered from a woman aged 70 to 79 in good health. The chain joins TRBV20-1 to TRBJ1-2; TRBD1 might be the D (6 bases). As DNA, the CDR3 is TGCAGTGCTAGAGATACCAGGGGACATGGCTACACCTTC. Translating gives CSARDTRGHGYTF.